This TCR beta chain was sequenced for a study of beta chain features in type 1 diabetes. The CDR3 consists of 13 residues. Germline CDR1 MNHEY, CDR2 SVGAGI. Trimming took 5 bases from V and 4 from J, leaving 6 bases between them. Every isolated RNA sample was fully reverse transcribed, so sequencing captured expressed TCRB transcripts. Repertoires were generated with immunoSEQ multiplex PCR, while TCRdb's copy carries only in-frame clones and drops some. The sample comprises under 900,000 clones, 15% to 20% of which are singletons, and 0.023% rests with the top ten. This clone was counted only a few times.

The TCR originated in a woman in her late teens or twenties in good health. Sequencing was performed on naive CD4+ T cells from blood. The V gene is TRBV6-5, the J gene TRBJ2-6, with no clear D. This chain's CDR3 is CASSERGANVLTF. As DNA, the CDR3 is TGTGCCAGCAGTGAACGAGGGGCCAACGTCCTGACTTTC.